This T cell receptor (beta chain) comes out of a study of post-analysis software for immune sequencing data. The overall study: Recorded subtypes: relapsing-remitting, secondary progressive, progressive-relapsing; some patients unannotated.

Study results and caveats: There were several TRBV segments more frequent in patients than controls, and TRBV5-6, TRBV5-1 and TRBV20-1 were among them.

TCR beta cDNA libraries had unique molecular identifiers. From the PCR reads, TCRdb called clonotypes with MiXCR, one entry per CDR3 protein. Of about 540,000 distinct CDR3 sequences in the sample, around 31% were seen once. About this clonotype: Its cognate antigen is unknown.

The length of the CDR3 is 12 residues. V was shortened by 3 bases and J by 7 bases, with 9 bases between the two germline ends. The gene calls are TRBV12-3 or TRBV12-4 and TRBJ1-2; the D gene is possibly TRBD1 (5 bases). Specimen: blood. This receptor was obtained from a girl between 2 and 17 years old with multiple sclerosis. CDR3 sequence: CASSLDTSGYTF. As DNA, the CDR3 is TGTGCCAGCAGTTTGGACACCTCTGGCTACACCTTC.